The 30 T cell receptor beta chains listed next were all sequenced from one sample in a study of shared T cell receptors in the human thymus. Sequenced by immunoSEQ multiplex PCR; TCRdb stores in-frame clones only, minus some. The profile shows approximately 730,000 clones, over 75% of them singletons. This sample was also put to use in a study of human thymus T cells.

The sequencing input was thymocytes. Receptors were obtained from a girl less than two years old with a congenital heart defect.

The rearrangement links TRBV7-2 to TRBJ1-3, with D tentatively TRBD1 (5 bases). Trimming stripped 1 base from V and 8 bases from J, with 15 bases between. This CDR3 is built from 15 residues. From germline, CDR1 is SGHTA and CDR2 FQGNSA. The CDR3 protein is CASSLVGREADTIYF. The DNA of the CDR3 is TGTGCCAGCAGCTTAGTGGGCAGGGAGGCGGACACCATATATTTT.

The chain has TRBV14 and TRBJ2-1; TRBD2 matches at 10 bases. The CDR3 sequence is 17 residues long. J lost 9 bases, V lost 4 bases, and 15 bases had no gene match. Germline V lookup: CDR1 SGHDN, CDR2 FVKESK. CDR3 residues: CASSPQGRASGGGEQFF. CDR3 coding DNA: TGTGCCAGCAGCCCCCAGGGAAGGGCTAGCGGGGGAGGTGAGCAGTTCTTC.

This chain uses TRBV14 with TRBJ2-3, with 9 nucleotides matching TRBD1. Germline CDR1 SGHDN, CDR2 FVKESK. The CDR3 totals 15 residues. The V and J ends lost 4 bases and 3 bases, in that order; junction bases with no gene match: 5. The CDR3 reads CASSPRDRVTDTQYF. The CDR3 nucleotides read TGTGCCAGCAGCCCCCGGGACAGGGTTACAGATACGCAGTATTTT.

The rearrangement uses TRBV29-1 and TRBJ1-3; D is perhaps TRBD1 (5 bases). V was cut by 3 bases and J by 4 bases, with 19 bases left in between. This CDR3 has 16 residues. Germline CDR1 SQVTM, CDR2 ANQGSEA. The CDR3: CSVDAGGRAGGNTIYF. The CDR3 coding sequence is TGCAGCGTTGATGCGGGGGGTAGGGCTGGCGGAAACACCATATATTTT.

This chain connects TRBV6-4 to TRBJ2-3, with TRBD1 matching 9 bases. CDR3 size: 13 residues. Germline CDR1 reads MRHNA; CDR2 reads SNTAGT. Trimming cost V 10 bases and J 2 bases; bases outside gene matches: 4. CDR3 DNA sequence: TGTGCCACCCGGGACAGGGCCACAGATACGCAGTATTTT. Amino acids: CATRDRATDTQYF.

The V call is TRBV10-3, the J call TRBJ1-3, with TRBD1 identical over 9 bases. The V segment lost 3 bases and the J segment 0 bases; nucleotides outside the gene matches: 9. CDR3 size: 18 residues. The germline V gene encodes CDR1 ENHRY and CDR2 SYGVKD. CDR3 coding DNA: TGTGCCATCAGTGACTCCGGGACAGGGAACTACTCTGGAAACACCATATATTTT. Protein product: CAISDSGTGNYSGNTIYF.

The chain is built from TRBV28 and TRBJ2-5; TRBD2 matches 7 bases. From germline, CDR1 is MDHEN and CDR2 SYDVKM. V shed 3 bases, J shed 2 bases, and the junction held 18 bases outside the gene matches. This CDR3 is built from 19 residues. CDR3 nucleotide sequence: TGTGCCAGCAGTTTTTTCCCCTCATATGCGGGGGACTCACAAGAGACCCAGTACTTC. Residues: CASSFFPSYAGDSQETQYF.

This sequence joins TRBV29-1 and TRBJ1-1; possible D gene TRBD1, 5 bases. V lost 5 bases and J 7 bases, leaving 11 bases between the germline ends. Germline V CDR1 and CDR2: SQVTM, ANQGSEA. CDR3 length: 11 residues. CDR3 in DNA: TGCAGCGTTCAAGGGGCAAATGAAGCTTTCTTT. Amino acids: CSVQGANEAFF.

This chain connects TRBV2 to TRBJ1-2, with D maybe TRBD1 (5 bases). The CDR3 covers 12 residues. V was shortened by 6 bases and J by 8 bases, with 13 bases between the two germline ends. From germline, CDR1 is SNHLY and CDR2 FYNNEI. The CDR3 bases are TGTGCCAGCAGAGGGGCCTCGGAAGGCTACACCTTC. Translation gives CASRGASEGYTF.

This clone has only a few counts. This chain joins TRBV7-2 and TRBJ2-5; 7 positions match TRBD1. The germline gives CDR1 SGHTA, CDR2 FQGNSA. The CDR3 loop spans 18 amino acids. The ends lost 1 base at V and 0 bases at J; junction bases unmatched: 11. CDR3 sequence (DNA): TGTGCCAGCAGCTTAGGGGAACCCAAACAGGGGAACCAAGAGACCCAGTACTTC. Amino acid sequence: CASSLGEPKQGNQETQYF.

The V and J genes are TRBV28 and TRBJ1-6; D is undetermined. There are 17 residues in the CDR3. V lost 4 bases and J lost 7, with 20 bases in between. Germline assignment: CDR1 MDHEN and CDR2 SYDVKM. In DNA form, the CDR3 reads TGTGCCAGCAGTTCGACACGGAGGATGATCGGGAATTCACCCCTCCACTTT. This encodes CASSSTRRMIGNSPLHF.

The chain recombines TRBV2 with TRBJ2-7, with 12 bases fitting TRBD2. CDR1 and CDR2 from the germline V gene are SNHLY and FYNNEI. The CDR3 is 17 amino acids. Unmatched junction bases numbered 14, after V lost 7 bases and J lost 4 bases. CDR3 DNA: TGTGCCAGCACCTCCCTTCGGGGACTAGCGGGTTTTTACGAGCAGTACTTC. Its protein product is CASTSLRGLAGFYEQYF.

The chain combines TRBV18 with TRBJ2-7, with a tentative D call TRBD2 (6 bases). Deletions cut 3 bases from V and 6 bases from J, with 18 bases between. CDR3 length: 15 amino acids. The V gene's germline CDR1 is KGHSH and CDR2 LQKENI. The CDR3: CASSPSFETSFEQYF. The CDR3 DNA reads as TGTGCCAGCTCACCCTCTTTCGAGACTAGTTTCGAGCAGTACTTC.

This clone was detected only a few times. The chain recombines TRBV5-4 with TRBJ1-2, with D possibly matching TRBD1 (6 bases). Trimming took 5 bases from V and 3 from J, leaving 20 bases between them. Germline CDR1 and CDR2: SGHNT and YYREEE (reference sequence). The CDR3 length is 16 residues. In DNA, the CDR3 is TGTGCCAGCAGGATTTTCAAAGGGGGAACCGACTATGGCTACACCTTC. This sequence encodes CASRIFKGGTDYGYTF. The full variable domain, its missing parts supplied by reference TRBV5-4 and TRBJ1-2, is ETGVTQSPTHLIKTRGQQVTLRCSSQSGHNTVSWYQQALGQGPQFIFQYYREEENGRGNFPPRFSGLQFPNYSSELNVNALELDDSALYLCASRIFKGGTDYGYTFGSGTRLTVV.

The V call is TRBV27, the J call TRBJ2-7; D gene ambiguous. Per germline, CDR1 MNHEY and CDR2 SMNVEV (reference sequence). Between the trimmed V and J ends, which lost 4 bases and 0 bases, there was a span of 10 bases. The CDR3 sequence is 14 residues long. Here the CDR3 reads CASSYSRFSYEQYF. CDR3 sequence (DNA): TGTGCCAGCAGTTACTCACGGTTCTCCTACGAGCAGTACTTC.

This clone was detected only once. The chain joins TRBV5-6 to TRBJ2-7, with 8 bases aligning to TRBD1. The junction had 11 bases not matched to a gene; V was cut back by 0 bases and J by 6 bases. The CDR3 has 16 amino acids. Germline assignment: CDR1 SGHDT and CDR2 YYEEEE. The DNA of the CDR3 is TGTGCCAGCAGCTTGGGAGGCAGGGGGCTAACCGGCGAGCAGTACTTC. Its translation: CASSLGGRGLTGEQYF.

This chain uses TRBV10-3 with TRBJ2-7; D gene unclear. The CDR3 totals 12 residues. The germline V gene has CDR1 ENHRY and CDR2 SYGVKD. V lost 2 bases and J 5 bases, leaving 7 bases between the germline ends. The CDR3 sequence is CAISEHRNEQYF. In DNA, the CDR3 is TGTGCCATCAGTGAGCACAGAAACGAGCAGTACTTC.

There are a few counts of this clone. The chain has TRBV4-1 and TRBJ2-7; 7 nucleotides line up with TRBD1. The V segment lost 0 bases and the J segment 3 bases; nucleotides outside the gene matches: 14. The CDR3 is made up of 18 amino acids. Germline V gene lookup returns CDR1 MGHRA and CDR2 YSYEKL. CDR3 DNA sequence: TGCGCCAGCAGCCAAGATGCGATTGCGAGGGGGCTAGTCTACGAGCAGTACTTC. It yields the protein CASSQDAIARGLVYEQYF.

This chain uses TRBV5-8 with TRBJ1-2; no definite D call. This CDR3 has 19 amino acids. Germline loops: CDR1 SGHTS, CDR2 YDEGEE. The V gene lost 0 bases and the J gene lost 4 bases, with 25 bases spanning the gap. For the CDR3, the DNA is TGTGCCAGCAGCTTGGCCAAATCAAAGACTACAGCCCTCGGCTATGGCTACACCTTC. Its translation: CASSLAKSKTTALGYGYTF.

This sequence joins TRBV5-1 and TRBJ2-2; a weak D match, TRBD1 (5 bases). The V and J ends lost 0 bases and 3 bases respectively, with 12 bases between them. The CDR3 consists of 16 residues. Looked up from germline, CDR1 is SGHRS and CDR2 is YFSETQ. The CDR3 is CASSLVVRADTGELFF. CDR3 nucleotides: TGCGCCAGCAGCTTGGTTGTCAGGGCAGACACCGGGGAGCTGTTTTTT.

The chain combines TRBV2 with TRBJ1-3; 8 positions match TRBD1. The CDR3 is 17 residues long. After removal of 6 bases from V and 0 bases from J, the junction contained 10 bases not matched to a gene. Looked up from germline, CDR1 is SNHLY and CDR2 is FYNNEI. CDR3 sequence reads: CASSPGQVPFSGNTIYF. In DNA form, the CDR3 reads TGTGCCAGCAGCCCGGGACAGGTACCATTCTCTGGAAACACCATATATTTT.

This chain uses TRBV6-6 with TRBJ1-6; 8 bases match TRBD1. Germline lookup yields CDR1 MNHNY and CDR2 SVGAGI (reference sequence). V was pared by 2 bases and J by 9 bases, with 0 bases of the junction left unmatched. The CDR3 is 13 residues long. The CDR3 here is CASSYDRGSPLHF. In nucleotides, the CDR3 is TGTGCCAGCAGTTACGACAGGGGTTCACCCCTCCACTTT.

The V gene is TRBV2, the J gene TRBJ1-2, with a tentative D call TRBD1 (5 bases). This CDR3 has 14 residues. The V end was cut by 6 bases, the J end by 7 bases, with 18 bases between. CDR1 is SNHLY and CDR2 is FYNNEI in the germline V gene. The CDR3 loop reads CASRQMGPRGGYTF. In DNA form, the CDR3 reads TGTGCCAGCAGACAGATGGGGCCTAGGGGTGGCTACACCTTC.

V usage is TRBV9 and J usage is TRBJ2-3; 8 nucleotides match TRBD2. Germline V gives CDR1 SGDLS, CDR2 YYNGEE. The J segment lost 1 base and the V segment lost 5 bases, leaving 12 bases of the junction unmatched. CDR3 size: 17 residues. The CDR3 region is CASSPNRTSKGTDTQYF. In nucleotides, the CDR3 is TGTGCCAGCAGTCCTAACAGGACTAGCAAAGGCACAGATACGCAGTATTTT.

This clone was detected once. The chain uses TRBV4-2 and TRBJ1-1, with D possibly being TRBD1 (5 bases). CDR3 length equals 14 residues. In germline, CDR1 is LGHNA, CDR2 YNFKEQ. The V gene lost 4 bases and the J gene lost 6 bases, with 15 bases spanning the gap. CDR3 in amino acids: CASSRVGGSSEAFF. For the CDR3, the DNA is TGTGCCAGCAGCCGTGTGGGGGGGAGTTCTGAAGCTTTCTTT.

This chain joins TRBV10-3 and TRBJ2-7; 11 nucleotides agree with TRBD1. Germline lookup yields CDR1 ENHRY and CDR2 SYGVKD. Unmatched junction bases numbered 10, after V lost 6 bases and J lost 3 bases. CDR3 length: 16 residues. CDR3 nucleotides: TGTGCCATCAGCGACCTCGGACAGGGGGCGGTCTACGAGCAGTACTTC. Residues: CAISDLGQGAVYEQYF.

The chain joins TRBV11-2 to TRBJ2-3; 7 nucleotides line up with TRBD1. In germline, CDR1 is SGHAT, CDR2 FQNNGV. The length of the CDR3 is 14 residues. Unmatched junction bases numbered 8, after V lost 10 bases and J lost 1 base. CDR3 in amino acids: CATSLGTGTDTQYF. CDR3 DNA sequence: TGTGCCACAAGCCTGGGGACAGGCACAGATACGCAGTATTTT.

The V and J genes are TRBV5-4 and TRBJ2-2; D might be TRBD1 (5 bases). The CDR3 loop spans 20 amino acids. From germline, CDR1 is SGHNT and CDR2 YYREEE (reference sequence). Trimming took off 3 bases at V and 0 bases at J, with 24 bases between the two ends. The CDR3 DNA reads TGTGCCAGCAGCTCCTGCCCAAGACCACGACAGACCGCGAACACCGGGGAGCTGTTTTTT. The encoded protein is CASSSCPRPRQTANTGELFF.

The CDR3 loop is CASSLDAAGSCDEQFF. The CDR3 coding sequence is TGTGCCAGCAGCTTAGACGCAGCGGGGAGTTGCGATGAGCAGTTCTTC. The genes are TRBV7-2 and TRBJ2-1, with 7 positions matching TRBD2. The CDR3 has 16 amino acids. Germline V gene lookup returns CDR1 SGHTA and CDR2 FQGNSA. V lost 1 base, J lost 8 bases, and 11 bases stayed unmatched.

J is TRBJ2-2 and V is TRBV14; D gene uncertain. Trimming removed 0 bases from V and 6 bases from J, with 8 bases in between. Looked up from germline, CDR1 is SGHDN and CDR2 is FVKESK. CDR3 length: 14 residues. CDR3 sequence (DNA): TGTGCCAGCAGCCAAGATCCCCCGTCCGGGGAGCTGTTTTTT. Translated: CASSQDPPSGELFF.